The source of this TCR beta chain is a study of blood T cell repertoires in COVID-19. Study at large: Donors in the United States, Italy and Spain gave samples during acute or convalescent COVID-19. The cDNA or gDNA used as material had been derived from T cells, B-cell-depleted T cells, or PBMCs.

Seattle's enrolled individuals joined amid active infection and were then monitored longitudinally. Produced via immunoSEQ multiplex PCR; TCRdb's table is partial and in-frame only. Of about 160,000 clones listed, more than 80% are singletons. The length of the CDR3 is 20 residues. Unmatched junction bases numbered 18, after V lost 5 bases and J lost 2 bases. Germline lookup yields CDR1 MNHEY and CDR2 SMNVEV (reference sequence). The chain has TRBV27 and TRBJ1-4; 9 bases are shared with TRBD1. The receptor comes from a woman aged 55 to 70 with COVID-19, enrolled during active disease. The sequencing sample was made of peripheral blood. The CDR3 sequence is CASSPLRTGVVITTNEKLFF. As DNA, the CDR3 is TGTGCCAGCAGTCCACTAAGGACAGGGGTAGTGATTACTACTAATGAAAAACTGTTTTTT.